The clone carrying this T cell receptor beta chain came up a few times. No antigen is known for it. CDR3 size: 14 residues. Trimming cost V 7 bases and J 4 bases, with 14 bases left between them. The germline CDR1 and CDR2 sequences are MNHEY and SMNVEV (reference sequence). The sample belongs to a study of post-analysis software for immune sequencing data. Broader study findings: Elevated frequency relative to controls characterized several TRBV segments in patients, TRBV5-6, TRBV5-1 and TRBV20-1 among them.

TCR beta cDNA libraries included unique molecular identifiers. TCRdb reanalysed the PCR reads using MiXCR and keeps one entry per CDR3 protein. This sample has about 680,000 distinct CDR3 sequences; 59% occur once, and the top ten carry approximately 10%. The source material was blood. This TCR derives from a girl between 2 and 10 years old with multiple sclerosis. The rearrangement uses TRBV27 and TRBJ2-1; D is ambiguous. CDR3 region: CASTSGRRYNEQFF. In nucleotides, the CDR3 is TGTGCCAGCACCTCCGGGCGGAGATACAATGAGCAGTTCTTC.